The table lists the clone carrying this TCR beta chain with a count of one. Its target is unknown. This sample stems from a study of shared clonotypes between healthy human individuals. Looking at the study overall: Ranging from 18 to 49 in age, donors were a couple of women and a few men. Broader study findings: The study drew on few donors, limiting represented genetic and exposure-history diversity.

All of the donors resided in Nashville, Tennessee, and each was a Caucasian adult. DNA from unsorted PBMC was sequenced on ten immunoSEQ deep assay plates. TCRdb's copy holds only in-frame clones and misses some; the assay was immunoSEQ multiplex PCR. The sample has hundreds of thousands of clones, roughly 72% seen once; the top ten hold around 12%. The specimen was PBMCs. This clonotype originated in a middle-aged woman in good health. Some clones in this sample may be carry-over from other donors' samples.

CDR3 in DNA: TGTGCCAGTAGTATAAGGGGGAAGGGCATCTATGGCTACACCTTC. Amino acid sequence: CASSIRGKGIYGYTF. The chain employs TRBV19 and TRBJ1-2, with a tentative D call TRBD1 (6 bases). The CDR3 is made up of 15 amino acids. The V gene lost 2 bases and the J gene lost 4 bases, with 14 bases spanning the gap. Germline V lookup: CDR1 LNHDA, CDR2 SQIVND (reference sequence). Full variable domain (rest looked up from reference TRBV19 and TRBJ1-2): DGGITQSPKYLFRKEGQNVTLSCEQNLNHDAMYWYRQDPGQGLRLIYYSQIVNDFQKGDIAEGYSVSREKKESFPLTVTSAQKNPTAFYLCASSIRGKGIYGYTFGSGTRLTVV.